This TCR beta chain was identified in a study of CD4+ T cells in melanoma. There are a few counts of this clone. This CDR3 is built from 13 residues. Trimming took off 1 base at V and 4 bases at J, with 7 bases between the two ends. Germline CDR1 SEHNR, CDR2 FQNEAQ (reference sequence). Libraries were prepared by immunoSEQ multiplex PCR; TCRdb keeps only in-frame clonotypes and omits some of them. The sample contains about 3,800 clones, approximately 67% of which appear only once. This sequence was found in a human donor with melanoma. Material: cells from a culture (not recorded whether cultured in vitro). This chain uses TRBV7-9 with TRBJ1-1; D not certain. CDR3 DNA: TGTGCCAGCAGCTTAGGTGACATCACTGAAGCTTTCTTT. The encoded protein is CASSLGDITEAFF.